This T cell receptor (beta chain) appears in the sequencing data of a study of blood T cell repertoires in COVID-19. Enrolment of Seattle patients took place during active infection, and they were followed longitudinally. The method was immunoSEQ multiplex PCR; TCRdb's version includes in-frame clones alone and lacks a portion of them. The sample lists hundreds of thousands of clones, 80% to 95% occurring once. This receptor was taken from a man aged 55 to 70 with COVID-19, enrolled during active disease. Sequenced material: peripheral blood.

DNA of the CDR3: TGTGCCAGCAGGAGTGAGGGAGGCCTTTCACCCCTCCACTTT. This gives the protein CASRSEGGLSPLHF. This rearrangement joins TRBV2 to TRBJ1-6; unclear D gene. V lost 6 bases and J lost 9, with 15 bases in between. The V gene's germline CDR1 is SNHLY and CDR2 FYNNEI. The CDR3 length is 14 residues.